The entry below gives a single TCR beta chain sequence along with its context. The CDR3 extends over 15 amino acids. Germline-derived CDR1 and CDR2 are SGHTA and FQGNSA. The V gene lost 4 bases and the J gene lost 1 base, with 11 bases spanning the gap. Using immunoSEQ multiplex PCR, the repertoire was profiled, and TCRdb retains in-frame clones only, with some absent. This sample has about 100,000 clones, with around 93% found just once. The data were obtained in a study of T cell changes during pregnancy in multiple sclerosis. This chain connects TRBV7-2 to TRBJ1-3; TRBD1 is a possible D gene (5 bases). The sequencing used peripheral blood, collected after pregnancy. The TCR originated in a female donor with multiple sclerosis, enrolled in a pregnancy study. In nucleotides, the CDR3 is TGTGCCAGCAGCTCTGCGGGGGGTTCTGGAAACACCATATATTTT. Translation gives CASSSAGGSGNTIYF.